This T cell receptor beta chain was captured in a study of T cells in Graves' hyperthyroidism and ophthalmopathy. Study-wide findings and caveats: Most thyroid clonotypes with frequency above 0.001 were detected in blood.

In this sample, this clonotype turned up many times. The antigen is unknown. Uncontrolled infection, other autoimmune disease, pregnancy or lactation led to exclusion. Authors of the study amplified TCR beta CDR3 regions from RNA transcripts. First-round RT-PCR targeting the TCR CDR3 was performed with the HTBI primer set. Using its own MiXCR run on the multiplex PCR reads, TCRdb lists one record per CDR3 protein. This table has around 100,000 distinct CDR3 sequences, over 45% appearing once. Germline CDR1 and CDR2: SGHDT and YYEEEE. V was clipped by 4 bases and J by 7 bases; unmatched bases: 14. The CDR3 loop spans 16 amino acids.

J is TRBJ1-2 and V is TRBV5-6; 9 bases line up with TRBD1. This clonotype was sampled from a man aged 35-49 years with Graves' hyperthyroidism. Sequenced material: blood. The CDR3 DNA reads TGTGCCAGCAGCGCCGTTAGTACAGGGGGCAAAGGTGGCTACACCTTC. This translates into CASSAVSTGGKGGYTF.